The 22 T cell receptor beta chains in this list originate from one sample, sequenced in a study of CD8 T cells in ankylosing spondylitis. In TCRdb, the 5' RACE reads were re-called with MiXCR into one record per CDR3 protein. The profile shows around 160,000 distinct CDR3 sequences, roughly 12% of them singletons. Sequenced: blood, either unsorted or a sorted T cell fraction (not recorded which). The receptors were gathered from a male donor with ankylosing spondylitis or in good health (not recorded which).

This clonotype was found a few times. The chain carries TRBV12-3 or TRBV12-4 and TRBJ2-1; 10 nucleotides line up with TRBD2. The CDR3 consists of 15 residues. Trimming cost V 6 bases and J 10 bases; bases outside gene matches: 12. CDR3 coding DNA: TGTGCCAGCAGACCGGGCCTTAGCGGGAGGACGGAGCAGTTCTTC. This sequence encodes CASRPGLSGRTEQFF.

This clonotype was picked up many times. CDR3 residues: CASSRTGSDGYTF. The CDR3 DNA follows: TGTGCCAGCAGTCGTACAGGGAGTGATGGCTACACCTTC. The genes are TRBV3-1 and TRBJ1-2; maybe TRBD1 (6 bases). The CDR3 extends over 13 amino acids. V gave up 6 bases and J gave up 6 bases, with 14 bases separating them. Germline CDR1 is LGHDT and CDR2 is YNNKEL (reference sequence).

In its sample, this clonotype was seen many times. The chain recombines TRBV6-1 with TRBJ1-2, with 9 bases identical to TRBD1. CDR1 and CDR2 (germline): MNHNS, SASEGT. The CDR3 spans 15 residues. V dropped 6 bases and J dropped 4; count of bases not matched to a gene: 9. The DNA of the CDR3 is TGTGCCAGCAGGGACGGGGACAGGGTTGGCTATGGCTACACCTTC. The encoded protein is CASRDGDRVGYGYTF.

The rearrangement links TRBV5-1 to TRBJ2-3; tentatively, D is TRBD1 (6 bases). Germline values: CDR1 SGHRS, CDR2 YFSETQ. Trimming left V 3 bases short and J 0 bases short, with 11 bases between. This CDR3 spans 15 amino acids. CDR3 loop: CASSSRQASTDTQYF. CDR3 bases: TGCGCCAGCAGCTCCCGACAGGCGAGCACAGATACGCAGTATTTT.

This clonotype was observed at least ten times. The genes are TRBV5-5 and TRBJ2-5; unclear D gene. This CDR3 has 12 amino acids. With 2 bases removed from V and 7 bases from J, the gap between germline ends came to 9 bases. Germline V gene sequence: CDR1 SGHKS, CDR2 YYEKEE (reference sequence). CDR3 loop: CASSFLEGTQYF. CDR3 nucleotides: TGTGCCAGCAGCTTCTTGGAAGGGACCCAGTACTTC.

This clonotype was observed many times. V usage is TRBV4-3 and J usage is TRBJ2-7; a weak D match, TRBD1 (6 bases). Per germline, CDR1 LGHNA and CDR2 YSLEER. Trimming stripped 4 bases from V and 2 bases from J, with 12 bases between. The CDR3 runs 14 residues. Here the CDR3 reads CASSLLRGPYEQYF. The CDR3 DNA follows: TGCGCCAGCAGCCTTCTCAGGGGCCCCTACGAGCAGTACTTC.

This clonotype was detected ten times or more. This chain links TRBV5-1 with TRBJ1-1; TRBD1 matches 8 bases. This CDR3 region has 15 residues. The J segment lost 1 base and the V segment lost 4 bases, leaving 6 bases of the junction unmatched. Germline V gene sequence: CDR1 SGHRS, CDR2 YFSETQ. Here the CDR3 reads CASSDRGSGNTEAFF. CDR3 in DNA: TGCGCCAGCAGCGACAGGGGTTCCGGGAACACTGAAGCTTTCTTT. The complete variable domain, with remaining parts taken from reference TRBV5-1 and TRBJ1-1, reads KAGVTQTPRYLIKTRGQQVTLSCSPISGHRSVSWYQQTPGQGLQFLFEYFSETQRNKGNFPGRFSGRQFSNSRSEMNVSTLELGDSALYLCASSDRGSGNTEAFFGQGTRLTVV.

The CDR3 region is CASGPSLTNEQFF. CDR3 bases: TGTGCCAGCGGCCCGAGTTTGACCAATGAGCAGTTCTTC. This chain connects TRBV18 to TRBJ2-1, with unresolved D. From germline, CDR1 is KGHSH and CDR2 LQKENI. V dropped 8 bases and J dropped 6 bases, with 14 bases sitting between them. CDR3 length: 13 residues.

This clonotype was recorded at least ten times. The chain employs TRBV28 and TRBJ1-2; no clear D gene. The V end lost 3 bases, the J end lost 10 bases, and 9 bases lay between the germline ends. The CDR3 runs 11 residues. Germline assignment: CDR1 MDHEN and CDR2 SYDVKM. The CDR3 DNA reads TGTGCCAGCAGTTTGGTTAAGGACTACACCTTC. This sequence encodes CASSLVKDYTF.

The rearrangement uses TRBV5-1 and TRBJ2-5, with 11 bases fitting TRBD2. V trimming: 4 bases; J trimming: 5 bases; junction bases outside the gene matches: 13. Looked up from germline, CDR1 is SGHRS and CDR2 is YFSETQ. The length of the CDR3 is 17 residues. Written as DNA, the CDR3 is TGCGCCAGCAGCCCGGGCCCTAGCGGGAGGAATCAGGAGACCCAGTACTTC. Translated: CASSPGPSGRNQETQYF.

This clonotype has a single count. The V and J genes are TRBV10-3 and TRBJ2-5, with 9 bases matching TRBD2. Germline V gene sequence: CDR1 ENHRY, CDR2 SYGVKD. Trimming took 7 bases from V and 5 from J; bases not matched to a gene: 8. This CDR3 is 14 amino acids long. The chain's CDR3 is CAIKGGGATETQYF. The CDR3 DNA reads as TGTGCCATCAAAGGCGGGGGGGCCACGGAGACCCAGTACTTC.

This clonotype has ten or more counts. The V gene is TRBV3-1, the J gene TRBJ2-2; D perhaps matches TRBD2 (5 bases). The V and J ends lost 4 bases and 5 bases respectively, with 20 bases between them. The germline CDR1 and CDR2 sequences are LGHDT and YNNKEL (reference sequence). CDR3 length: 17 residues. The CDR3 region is CASSPYGGRSGTGELFF. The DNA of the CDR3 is TGTGCCAGCAGCCCCTATGGTGGGAGAAGTGGTACCGGGGAGCTGTTTTTT.

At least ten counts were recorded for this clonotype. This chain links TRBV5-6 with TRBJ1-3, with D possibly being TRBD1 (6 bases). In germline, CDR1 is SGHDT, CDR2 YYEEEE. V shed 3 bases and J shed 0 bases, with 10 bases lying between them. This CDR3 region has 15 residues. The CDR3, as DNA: TGTGCCAGCAGCTCCGGACAGTTCTCTGGAAACACCATATATTTT. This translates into CASSSGQFSGNTIYF.

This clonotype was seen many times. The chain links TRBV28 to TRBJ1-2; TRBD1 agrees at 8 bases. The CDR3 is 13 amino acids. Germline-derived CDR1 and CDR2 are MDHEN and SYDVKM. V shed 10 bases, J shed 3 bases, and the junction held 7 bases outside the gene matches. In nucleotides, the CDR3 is TGTGCCACCCTAGACAGGGGAGACTATGGCTACACCTTC. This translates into CATLDRGDYGYTF.

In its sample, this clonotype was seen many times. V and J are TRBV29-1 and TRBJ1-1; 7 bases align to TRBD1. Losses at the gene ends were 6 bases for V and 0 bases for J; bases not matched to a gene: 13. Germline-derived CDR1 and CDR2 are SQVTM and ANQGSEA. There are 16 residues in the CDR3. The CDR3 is CSVLGGAGVMNTEAFF. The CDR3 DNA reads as TGCAGCGTCTTAGGGGGCGCCGGGGTTATGAACACTGAAGCTTTCTTT.

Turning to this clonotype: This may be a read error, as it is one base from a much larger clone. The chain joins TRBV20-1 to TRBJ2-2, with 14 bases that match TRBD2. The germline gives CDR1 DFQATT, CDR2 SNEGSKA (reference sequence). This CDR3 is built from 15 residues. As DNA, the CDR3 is TGCAGTGCTAGGGGACTAGCGGGAGCGGGCGGGGAGCTGCTTTTT. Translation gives CSARGLAGAGGELLF.

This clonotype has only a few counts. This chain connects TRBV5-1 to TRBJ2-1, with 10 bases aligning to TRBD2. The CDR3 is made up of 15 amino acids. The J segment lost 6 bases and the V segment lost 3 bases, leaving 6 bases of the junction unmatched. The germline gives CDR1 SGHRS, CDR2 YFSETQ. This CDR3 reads CASSSSGGFSNEQFF. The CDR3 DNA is TGCGCCAGCAGCTCTAGCGGGGGCTTCTCCAATGAGCAGTTCTTC.

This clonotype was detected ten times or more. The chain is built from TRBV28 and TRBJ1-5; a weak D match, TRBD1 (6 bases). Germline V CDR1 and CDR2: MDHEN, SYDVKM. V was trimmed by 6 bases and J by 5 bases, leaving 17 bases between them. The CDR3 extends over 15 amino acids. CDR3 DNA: TGTGCCAGCAGCTCTGGGACACTCTACGATCAGCCCCAGCATTTT. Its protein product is CASSSGTLYDQPQHF.

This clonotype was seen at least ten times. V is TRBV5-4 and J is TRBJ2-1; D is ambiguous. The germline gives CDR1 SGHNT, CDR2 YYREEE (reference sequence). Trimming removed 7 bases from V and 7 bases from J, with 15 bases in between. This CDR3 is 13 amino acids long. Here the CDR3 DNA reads TGTGCCAGCGGCCTCCAAGGCTTGAATGAGCAGTTCTTC. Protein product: CASGLQGLNEQFF.

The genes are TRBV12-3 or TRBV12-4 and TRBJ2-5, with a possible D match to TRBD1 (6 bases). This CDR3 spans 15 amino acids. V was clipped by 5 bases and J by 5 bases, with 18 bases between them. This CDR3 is CASSPRVDSGETQYF. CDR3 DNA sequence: TGTGCCAGCAGTCCTAGGGTGGACAGTGGTGAGACCCAGTACTTC.

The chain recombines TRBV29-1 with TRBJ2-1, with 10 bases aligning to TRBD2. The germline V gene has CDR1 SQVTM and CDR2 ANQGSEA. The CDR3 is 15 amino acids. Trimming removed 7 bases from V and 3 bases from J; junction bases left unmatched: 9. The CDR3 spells CSAVAGGPIYNEQFF. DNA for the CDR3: TGCAGCGCTGTAGCGGGGGGACCTATCTACAATGAGCAGTTCTTC.

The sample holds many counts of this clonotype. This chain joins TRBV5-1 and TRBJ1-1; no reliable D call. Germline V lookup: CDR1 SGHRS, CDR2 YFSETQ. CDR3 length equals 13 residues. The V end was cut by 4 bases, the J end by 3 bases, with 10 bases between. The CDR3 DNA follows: TGCGCCAGCAGCGCCCTTTACGACACTGAAGCTTTCTTT. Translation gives CASSALYDTEAFF.